The T cell receptor beta chain under discussion was sequenced for a study of T-cell memory formation after mild COVID-19. The germline CDR1 and CDR2 sequences are KGHDR and SFDVKD. V was cut by 5 bases and J by 6 bases, with 7 bases left in between. The CDR3 covers 12 residues. TCRdb recomputed calls from the 5' RACE reads with MiXCR, one row per CDR3 protein. This table holds roughly 510,000 distinct CDR3 sequences, 15% to 20% found once. Source material: PBMCs or a T cell subset sorted from them (not recorded which). V gene TRBV24-1 combines with J gene TRBJ2-1; D uncertain. The source is an adult woman who had mild COVID-19 (a few samples of this study predate the infection). Cell type and time point are not known. The CDR3 nucleotides are TGTGCCACCAGTGCTGCGACCAATGAGCAGTTCTTC. Translated: CATSAATNEQFF.